This T cell receptor beta chain was retrieved from a study of blood T cell repertoires in COVID-19. Whole-study context: The samples span acute and convalescent COVID-19 from the United States, Italy and Spain.

V lost 1 base and J lost 0, with 9 bases in between. The CDR3 is made up of 15 amino acids. Looked up from germline, CDR1 is SEHNR and CDR2 is FQNEAQ (reference sequence). Original methodology: It was from reference gene primer amplification that nucleated cell counts were estimated. Assay: immunoSEQ multiplex PCR; the TCRdb copy retains only in-frame clones and omits some. That table supplies the V and J calls and clone size; D and trimming were determined from the DNA. The data show over 600,000 clones, with about 87% seen just once and under 0.3% held by the top ten. V gene TRBV7-9 combines with J gene TRBJ1-1; D call uncertain. The sequenced sample was peripheral blood. The clonotype originates from a woman aged 18-29 years with acute or convalescent COVID-19. CDR3 sequence (DNA): TGTGCCAGCAGCTTAGGAGGGCCCATGAACACTGAAGCTTTCTTT. Its translation is CASSLGGPMNTEAFF.